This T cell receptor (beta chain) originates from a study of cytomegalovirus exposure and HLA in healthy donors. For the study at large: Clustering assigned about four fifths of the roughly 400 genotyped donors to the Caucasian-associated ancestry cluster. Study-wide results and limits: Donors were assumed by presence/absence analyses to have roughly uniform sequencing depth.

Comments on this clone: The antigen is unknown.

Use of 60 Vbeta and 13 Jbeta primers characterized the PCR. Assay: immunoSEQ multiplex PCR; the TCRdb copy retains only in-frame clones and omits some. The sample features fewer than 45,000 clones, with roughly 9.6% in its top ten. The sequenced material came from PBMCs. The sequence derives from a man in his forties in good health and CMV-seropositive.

The CDR3 region is CASSSGTSGDNEQFF. The CDR3 region has the DNA TGTGCCAGCAGCTCCGGGACTAGCGGGGACAATGAGCAGTTCTTC. This chain joins TRBV9 and TRBJ2-1, with TRBD2 identical over 13 bases. V lost 4 bases and J lost 5; bases outside the gene matches: 3. The CDR3 contains 15 residues. The germline V gene encodes CDR1 SGDLS and CDR2 YYNGEE. The complete variable domain, with remaining parts taken from reference TRBV9 and TRBJ2-1, reads DSGVTQTPKHLITATGQRVTLRCSPRSGDLSVYWYQQSLDQGLQFLIQYYNGEERAKGNILERFSAQQFPDLHSELNLSSLELGDSALYFCASSSGTSGDNEQFFGPGTRLTVL.